One sample yielded the 30 T cell receptor beta chains listed below, sequenced in a study of blood T cell repertoires in COVID-19. Sequenced by immunoSEQ multiplex PCR; TCRdb stores in-frame clones only, minus some. Among about 120,000 clones listed, 75% to 95% were seen once. What was sequenced was peripheral blood. These TCRs come from a human donor with active COVID-19. The donor label of this sample is uncertain.

This sequence joins TRBV7-2 and TRBJ1-2, with 8 bases matching TRBD1. The CDR3 loop spans 14 amino acids. In germline, CDR1 is SGHTA, CDR2 FQGNSA. After removal of 4 bases from V and 3 bases from J, the junction contained 4 bases not matched to a gene. The CDR3 here is CASSYDRGDYGYTF. DNA of the CDR3: TGTGCCAGCAGCTATGACAGGGGTGACTATGGCTACACCTTC.

V is TRBV3-1 (or the pseudogene TRBV3-2) and J is TRBJ2-1, with 8 bases that match TRBD1. Per germline, CDR1 LGHDT and CDR2 YNNKEL (reference sequence). The CDR3 has 17 amino acids. The J segment lost 10 bases and the V segment lost 0 bases, leaving 14 bases of the junction unmatched. CDR3 nucleotides: TGTGCCAGCAGCCAAGATTCAATGTGGGACAGGAGAGGGGAGCAGTTCTTC. Translation gives CASSQDSMWDRRGEQFF.

The chain couples TRBV19 to TRBJ1-1; possibly TRBD1 for D (5 bases). With 9 bases removed from V and 0 bases from J, the gap between germline ends came to 17 bases. The CDR3 is made up of 15 amino acids. Germline V gene sequence: CDR1 LNHDA, CDR2 SQIVND (reference sequence). CDR3 sequence reads: CASRTITTVNTEAFF. The CDR3 DNA follows: TGTGCCAGCAGAACCATCACGACAGTGAACACTGAAGCTTTCTTT. The variable domain in full, with the rest retrieved from reference TRBV19 and TRBJ1-1, is DGGITQSPKYLFRKEGQNVTLSCEQNLNHDAMYWYRQDPGQGLRLIYYSQIVNDFQKGDIAEGYSVSREKKESFPLTVTSAQKNPTAFYLCASRTITTVNTEAFFGQGTRLTVV.

The chain combines TRBV7-9 with TRBJ2-7; 10 bases line up with TRBD1. V gave up 4 bases and J gave up 2 bases; unmatched junction bases: 11. The CDR3 length is 17 residues. In germline, CDR1 is SEHNR, CDR2 FQNEAQ (reference sequence). CDR3 sequence (DNA): TGTGCCAGCAGCTCCCCTGAAACGGACAGGGGGACCTACGAGCAGTACTTC. Its protein product is CASSSPETDRGTYEQYF.

The chain employs TRBV6-2 or TRBV6-3 and TRBJ2-7, with D hard to call. Trimming stripped 5 bases from V and 2 bases from J, with 7 bases between. This CDR3 is built from 12 residues. Germline-derived CDR1 and CDR2 are MNHEY and SVGEGT. The CDR3 nucleotides are TGTGCCAGCAGTGTTGTCGCCTACGAGCAGTACTTC. It translates to CASSVVAYEQYF.

The V call is TRBV6-6, the J call TRBJ2-3, with D unresolved. V shed 5 bases and J shed 3 bases, with 12 bases lying between them. Germline values: CDR1 MNHNY, CDR2 SVGAGI (reference sequence). There are 14 residues in the CDR3. The CDR3 here is CASSRSPGTDTQYF. CDR3 DNA sequence: TGTGCCAGCAGTCGATCTCCAGGAACAGATACGCAGTATTTT.

The V call is TRBV19, the J call TRBJ1-2, with 7 bases lining up with TRBD1. The CDR3 runs 16 residues. CDR1 LNHDA and CDR2 SQIVND come from the germline V gene (reference sequence). J gave up 2 bases and V 3 bases, and 9 bases lay outside the gene matches. CDR3 residues: CASSIIPGQINYGYTF. The CDR3 DNA sequence: TGTGCCAGTAGTATCATACCGGGACAGATCAACTATGGCTACACCTTC.

The chain joins TRBV5-6 to TRBJ2-2; TRBD2 matches 10 bases. The V gene end was trimmed by 4 bases and the J gene end by 5 bases; junction bases not matched to a gene: 14. The CDR3 loop spans 18 amino acids. CDR1 and CDR2 (germline): SGHDT, YYEEEE. The chain's CDR3 is CASSHLVLAGGRTGELFF. In DNA form, the CDR3 reads TGTGCCAGCAGCCATCTCGTTTTAGCGGGGGGAAGGACCGGGGAGCTGTTTTTT.

V is TRBV24-1 and J is TRBJ2-7; 7 nucleotides line up with TRBD1. The CDR3 runs to 14 residues. The V gene's germline CDR1 is KGHDR and CDR2 SFDVKD. J lost 7 bases, V lost 3 bases, and 8 bases had no gene match. The CDR3 nucleotides are TGTGCCACCAGTGATGGAGACAGGGCGGGTGAGCAGTACTTC. It translates to CATSDGDRAGEQYF.

This clone was observed a handful of times. The V and J genes are TRBV5-1 and TRBJ2-2, with 7 positions matching TRBD2. CDR1 SGHRS and CDR2 YFSETQ come from the germline V gene. The V and J ends lost 4 bases and 6 bases, in that order; junction bases with no gene match: 9. CDR3 size: 15 residues. CDR3 DNA sequence: TGCGCCAGCAGCGGCGTTGCGGGGGTGGCCGGGGAGCTGTTTTTT. Residues: CASSGVAGVAGELFF.

The V and J genes are TRBV5-1 and TRBJ2-1; 7 bases match TRBD2. Germline V lookup: CDR1 SGHRS, CDR2 YFSETQ. The ends lost 0 bases at V and 0 bases at J; junction bases unmatched: 3. The CDR3 is 16 amino acids. As DNA, the CDR3 is TGCGCCAGCAGCTTGGGCCTAGCGGTCTCCTACAATGAGCAGTTCTTC. It translates to CASSLGLAVSYNEQFF.

In the case of this clone: The junction shows a germline mismatch at one end, possibly a read error. The chain recombines TRBV7-7 with TRBJ2-2; D not resolved. The germline V gene encodes CDR1 SSHAT and CDR2 FNYEAQ (reference sequence). This CDR3 region has 13 residues. CDR3 nucleotides: TGTGCTAGCAGCTTATCCTACACCGGGGAGCTGTTTTTT. This codes for CASSLSYTGELFF.

V is TRBV19 and J is TRBJ2-1; 7 bases line up with TRBD1. Germline V gene data show CDR1 as LNHDA and CDR2 as SQIVND (reference sequence). After removal of 4 bases from V and 3 bases from J, the junction contained 3 bases not matched to a gene. The CDR3 totals 14 residues. The CDR3 is CASSKGADYNEQFF. In DNA form, the CDR3 reads TGTGCCAGTAGTAAGGGGGCGGACTACAATGAGCAGTTCTTC.

As DNA, the CDR3 is TGTGCCAGCAGCTCCGCCGGGGACATCTCACCCCTCCACTTT. As protein: CASSSAGDISPLHF. This sequence joins TRBV7-9 and TRBJ1-6; a weak D match, TRBD1 (6 bases). Germline V CDR1 and CDR2: SEHNR, FQNEAQ (reference sequence). Trimming removed 4 bases from V and 10 bases from J, with 14 bases in between. CDR3 length: 14 residues.

This chain links TRBV5-4 with TRBJ1-2; D not certain. The length of the CDR3 is 11 residues. Germline V lookup: CDR1 SGHNT, CDR2 YYREEE (reference sequence). V was trimmed by 2 bases and J by 7 bases, leaving 6 bases between them. As DNA, the CDR3 is TGTGCCAGCAGCTTTGAGGGTGGCTACACCTTC. Its protein is CASSFEGGYTF.

The chain recombines TRBV3-1 (or the pseudogene TRBV3-2) with TRBJ1-1, with 7 bases matching TRBD1. The CDR3 extends over 15 amino acids. The germline V gene has CDR1 LGHDT and CDR2 YNNKEL (reference sequence). J gave up 3 bases and V 3 bases, and 7 bases lay outside the gene matches. The CDR3 coding sequence is TGTGCCAGCAGCCACTGGGACAGACCTCACACTGAAGCTTTCTTT. As protein: CASSHWDRPHTEAFF.

Here the CDR3 reads CASSYDIPGLAGSSTDTQYF. The CDR3 region has the DNA TGTGCCAGCAGTTACGACATCCCGGGACTAGCGGGTTCTAGCACAGATACGCAGTATTTT. The chain combines TRBV6-2 or TRBV6-3 with TRBJ2-3; 12 positions agree with TRBD2. V shed 2 bases, J shed 0 bases, and the junction held 12 bases outside the gene matches. Looked up from germline, CDR1 is MNHEY and CDR2 is SVGEGT. This CDR3 is 20 amino acids long.

V is TRBV30 and J is TRBJ2-7; TRBD1 aligns across 7 bases. V lost 3 bases to trimming and J lost 12 bases; unmatched junction nucleotides: 8. CDR1 is GTSNPN, CDR2 SVGIG, per germline (reference sequence). The CDR3 is 11 amino acids. The CDR3 coding sequence is TGTGCCTGGAGGGAGACAGGGTTTCCGTACTTC. This encodes CAWRETGFPYF.

The chain recombines TRBV6-1 with TRBJ2-7, with TRBD1 matching 9 bases. Germline V gene sequence: CDR1 MNHNS, CDR2 SASEGT. The V gene end was trimmed by 4 bases and the J gene end by 5 bases; junction bases not matched to a gene: 15. This CDR3 spans 17 amino acids. The CDR3 region has the DNA TGTGCCAGCAGTGGCCGGGACAGGGTACGATTGCGTGACGAGCAGTACTTC. Amino acids: CASSGRDRVRLRDEQYF.

The chain couples TRBV4-2 to TRBJ2-3; 8 bases line up with TRBD2. Germline lookup yields CDR1 LGHNA and CDR2 YNFKEQ. With V trimmed by 4 bases and J by 2 bases, 17 bases remained unmatched. The CDR3 extends over 19 amino acids. In DNA form, the CDR3 reads TGTGCCAGCAGCCGCCGGGGGGTGGCTAGCGGGCGATACACAGATACGCAGTATTTT. Protein: CASSRRGVASGRYTDTQYF.

The chain employs TRBV30 and TRBJ2-7; possible D gene TRBD1, 6 bases. The CDR3 totals 13 residues. V was shortened by 4 bases and J by 6 bases, with 16 bases between the two germline ends. The germline V gene encodes CDR1 GTSNPN and CDR2 SVGIG (reference sequence). CDR3 DNA: TGTGCCTGGAACTACAGGGTTTATTCCGAGCAGTACTTC. This codes for CAWNYRVYSEQYF.

CDR3 residues: CASSLGDRPLHF. CDR3 DNA sequence: TGTGCCAGCAGCCTTGGGGACAGACCCCTCCACTTT. The chain recombines TRBV12-3 or TRBV12-4 with TRBJ1-6, with 7 bases that match TRBD1. V was pared by 6 bases and J by 12 bases, with 5 bases of the junction left unmatched. The CDR3 covers 12 residues.

The gene calls are TRBV7-6 and TRBJ2-3, with 7 bases fitting TRBD1. J gave up 1 base and V 4 bases, and 8 bases lay outside the gene matches. Germline-derived CDR1 and CDR2 are SGHVS and FNYEAQ. The CDR3 has 16 amino acids. CDR3 nucleotides: TGTGCCAGCAGCTCACGGACAGGAATGGGCACAGATACGCAGTATTTT. Translated, it gives CASSSRTGMGTDTQYF.

V gene TRBV5-1 combines with J gene TRBJ1-4, with D unresolved. Trimming stripped 0 bases from V and 7 bases from J, with 10 bases between. Germline V gene sequence: CDR1 SGHRS, CDR2 YFSETQ. CDR3 length: 14 residues. CDR3 sequence: CASSLVGGGEKLFF. As DNA, the CDR3 is TGCGCCAGCAGCTTGGTGGGAGGAGGTGAAAAACTGTTTTTT.

Concerning this clone: The germline gene is not matched at one end of the junction; a read error may be the cause. The gene calls are TRBV2 and TRBJ2-2; D perhaps matches TRBD1 (6 bases). The CDR3 contains 15 residues. CDR1 is SNHLY, CDR2 FYNNEI, per germline. The CDR3 region has the DNA TGTGCCAGCAGTGGACAGGCGTGGAACGCCGGGGAGCTGTTTTTT. This translates into CASSGQAWNAGELFF.

The chain combines TRBV10-2 with TRBJ2-3; perhaps TRBD1 as D (6 bases). V lost 7 bases, J lost 2 bases, and 22 bases lay in between. CDR1 is WSHSY, CDR2 SAAADI, per germline. This CDR3 comprises 17 residues. The CDR3, as DNA: TGCGCCAGCACCAACACCCCCAGGGGCCCCCCCACAGATACGCAGTATTTT. It is translated as CASTNTPRGPPTDTQYF.

V gene TRBV25-1 combines with J gene TRBJ1-1, with D hard to call. The CDR3 has 12 residues. V gave up 3 bases and J gave up 0 bases, with 2 bases separating them. CDR1 and CDR2 from the germline V gene are MGHDK and SYGVNS. The CDR3 DNA reads as TGTGCCAGCAGTGACGTGAACACTGAAGCTTTCTTT. It specifies CASSDVNTEAFF.

This rearrangement joins TRBV9 to TRBJ1-1; 9 positions match TRBD1. CDR1 and CDR2 (germline): SGDLS, YYNGEE. The CDR3 consists of 15 residues. V shed 3 bases and J 4 bases; nucleotides not matched to a gene: 7. CDR3 in DNA: TGTGCCAGCAGCGGCCACCGGGACAGGGCCACTGAAGCTTTCTTT. It is translated as CASSGHRDRATEAFF.

The chain has TRBV6-5 and TRBJ1-2; TRBD1 is a possible D gene (6 bases). Trimming shortened V by 6 bases and J by 3 bases, and 17 bases separated the two germline ends. The CDR3 extends over 15 amino acids. The germline gives CDR1 MNHEY, CDR2 SVGAGI. CDR3: CASRPSSGQHYGYTF. In DNA form, the CDR3 reads TGTGCCAGCAGACCCAGCTCCGGACAGCACTATGGCTACACCTTC.

The CDR3 nucleotides read TGTGCCTGGAGTGTATGGCTCAACAATGAGCAGTTCTTC. It encodes CAWSVWLNNEQFF. The chain has TRBV30 and TRBJ2-1; D unresolved. This CDR3 contains 13 residues. From germline, CDR1 is GTSNPN and CDR2 SVGIG (reference sequence). Trimming took off 0 bases at V and 5 bases at J, with 8 bases between the two ends.